The T cell receptor beta chain under discussion was sequenced for a study of blood T cell repertoires in COVID-19. Study-wide context: Samples of COVID-19 (acute and convalescent) were obtained from the United States, Italy and Spain. T cells, B-cell-depleted T cells, or PBMCs provided the cDNA or gDNA that served as material.

In germline, CDR1 is LGHNA, CDR2 YNFKEQ. This CDR3 comprises 15 residues. The germline V and J ends were trimmed by 3 bases and 1 base, with 12 bases remaining between them. Data came from immunoSEQ multiplex PCR; TCRdb stores just in-frame clones and leaves some out. The table lists over 100,000 clones, around 86% of them singletons. Sequenced sample: peripheral blood. This sequence was found in a man aged 65 to 85 with acute or convalescent COVID-19. The V and J genes are TRBV4-2 and TRBJ1-1, with D possibly TRBD1 on 5 matching bases. For the CDR3, the DNA is TGTGCCAGCAGCCAGGGGCTGGCGCGGAACACTGAAGCTTTCTTT. Protein product: CASSQGLARNTEAFF.